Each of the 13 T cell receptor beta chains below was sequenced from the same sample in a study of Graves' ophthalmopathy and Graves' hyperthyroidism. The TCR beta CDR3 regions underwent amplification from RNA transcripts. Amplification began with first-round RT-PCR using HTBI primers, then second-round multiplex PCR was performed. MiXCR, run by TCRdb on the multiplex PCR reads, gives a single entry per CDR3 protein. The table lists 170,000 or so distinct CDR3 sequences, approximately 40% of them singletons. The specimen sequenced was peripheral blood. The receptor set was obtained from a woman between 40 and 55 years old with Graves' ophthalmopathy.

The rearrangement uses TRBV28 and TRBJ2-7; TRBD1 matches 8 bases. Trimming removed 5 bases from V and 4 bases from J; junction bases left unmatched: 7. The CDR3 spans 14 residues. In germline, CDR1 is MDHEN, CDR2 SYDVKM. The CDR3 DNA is TGTGCCAGCAGTCAACTGACAGGGGTTTACGAGCAGTACTTC. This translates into CASSQLTGVYEQYF.

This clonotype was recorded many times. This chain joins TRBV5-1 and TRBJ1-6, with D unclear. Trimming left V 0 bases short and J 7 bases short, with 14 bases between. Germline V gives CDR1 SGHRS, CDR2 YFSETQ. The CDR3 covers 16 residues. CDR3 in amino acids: CASSLVAGLRNSPLHF. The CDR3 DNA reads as TGCGCCAGCAGCTTGGTGGCAGGTCTACGGAATTCACCCCTCCACTTT.

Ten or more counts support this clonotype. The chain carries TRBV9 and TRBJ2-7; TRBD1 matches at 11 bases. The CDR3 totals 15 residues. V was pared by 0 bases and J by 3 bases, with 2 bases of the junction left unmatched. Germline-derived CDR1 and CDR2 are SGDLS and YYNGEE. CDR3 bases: TGTGCCAGCAGCGTAGGAGGGACAGGGGGCTACGAGCAGTACTTC. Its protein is CASSVGGTGGYEQYF.

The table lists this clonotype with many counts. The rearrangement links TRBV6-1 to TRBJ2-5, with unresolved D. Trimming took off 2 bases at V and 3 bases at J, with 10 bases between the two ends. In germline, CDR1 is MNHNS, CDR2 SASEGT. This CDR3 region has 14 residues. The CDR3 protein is CASSELNRKETQYF. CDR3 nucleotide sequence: TGTGCCAGCAGTGAATTGAATAGAAAAGAGACCCAGTACTTC.

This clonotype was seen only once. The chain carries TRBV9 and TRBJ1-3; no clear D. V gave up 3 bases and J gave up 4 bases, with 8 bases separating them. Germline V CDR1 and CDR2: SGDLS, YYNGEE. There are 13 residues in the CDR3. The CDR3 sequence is CASSAMLGNTIYF. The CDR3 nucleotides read TGTGCCAGCAGCGCGATGCTAGGAAACACCATATATTTT.

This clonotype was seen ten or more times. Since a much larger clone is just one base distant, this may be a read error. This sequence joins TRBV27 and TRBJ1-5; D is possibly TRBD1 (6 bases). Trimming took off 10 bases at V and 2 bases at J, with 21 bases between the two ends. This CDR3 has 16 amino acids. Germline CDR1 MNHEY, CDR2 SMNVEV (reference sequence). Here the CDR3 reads CANSIRGEWGNQPQHF. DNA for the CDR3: TGTGCCAACAGCATAAGGGGGGAATGGGGCAATCAGCCCCAGCATTTT.

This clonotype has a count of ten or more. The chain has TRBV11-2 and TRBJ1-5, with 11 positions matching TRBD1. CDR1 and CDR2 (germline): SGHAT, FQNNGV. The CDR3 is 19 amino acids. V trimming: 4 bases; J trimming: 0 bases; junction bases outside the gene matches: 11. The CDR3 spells CASSYQGQGAMDSNQPQHF. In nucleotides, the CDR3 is TGTGCCAGCAGCTACCAAGGACAGGGGGCAATGGATAGCAATCAGCCCCAGCATTTT.

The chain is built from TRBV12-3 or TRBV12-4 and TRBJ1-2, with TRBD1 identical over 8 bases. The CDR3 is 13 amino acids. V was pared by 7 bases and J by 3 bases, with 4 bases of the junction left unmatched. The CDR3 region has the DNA TGTGCCAGCACCACGACAGGGGACTATGGCTACACCTTC. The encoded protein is CASTTTGDYGYTF.

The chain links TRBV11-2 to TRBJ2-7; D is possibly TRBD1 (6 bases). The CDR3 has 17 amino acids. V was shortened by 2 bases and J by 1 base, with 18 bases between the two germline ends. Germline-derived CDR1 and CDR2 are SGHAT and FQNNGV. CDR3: CASSLFSLARGSYEQYF. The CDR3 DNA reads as TGTGCCAGCAGCTTATTCTCCCTCGCCAGGGGTTCCTACGAGCAGTACTTC.

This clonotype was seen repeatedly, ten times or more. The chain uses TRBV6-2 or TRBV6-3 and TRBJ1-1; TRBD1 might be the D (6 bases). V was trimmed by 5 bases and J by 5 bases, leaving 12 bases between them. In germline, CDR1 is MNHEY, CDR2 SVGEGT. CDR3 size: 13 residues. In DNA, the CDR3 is TGTGCCAGCAGTACAGGGTCGGGGACTGAAGCTTTCTTT. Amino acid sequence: CASSTGSGTEAFF.

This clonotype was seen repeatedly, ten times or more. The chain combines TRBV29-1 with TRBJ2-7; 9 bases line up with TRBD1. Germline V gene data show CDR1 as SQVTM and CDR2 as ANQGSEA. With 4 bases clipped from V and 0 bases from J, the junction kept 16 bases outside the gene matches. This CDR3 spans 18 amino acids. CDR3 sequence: CSVAPRSPGTGSSYEQYF. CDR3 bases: TGCAGCGTTGCCCCCAGATCTCCCGGGACAGGGAGCTCCTACGAGCAGTACTTC.

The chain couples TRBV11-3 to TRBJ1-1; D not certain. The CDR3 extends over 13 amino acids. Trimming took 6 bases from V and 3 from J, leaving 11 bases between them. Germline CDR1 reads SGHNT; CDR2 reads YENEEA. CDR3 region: CASRTPGDTEAFF. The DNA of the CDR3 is TGTGCCAGCAGGACCCCCGGGGACACTGAAGCTTTCTTT.

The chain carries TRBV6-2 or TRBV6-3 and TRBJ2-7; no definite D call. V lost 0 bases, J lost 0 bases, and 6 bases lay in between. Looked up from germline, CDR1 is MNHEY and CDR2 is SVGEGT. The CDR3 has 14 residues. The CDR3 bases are TGTGCCAGCAGTTACTCAGGACCCTCCTACGAGCAGTACTTC. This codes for CASSYSGPSYEQYF.